This TCR beta chain was documented in a study of blood T cell repertoires in COVID-19. Study-level information: Material from acute and convalescent COVID-19 was sourced from the United States, Italy and Spain. In each case, the material was cDNA or gDNA derived from T cells, B-cell-depleted T cells, or PBMCs.

Original processing methods: Reference gene primers were amplified, and this amplification served to estimate nucleated cell counts. The protocol was immunoSEQ multiplex PCR, while the TCRdb copy is restricted to in-frame clones and leaves out a portion. V, J and clone size are those of that table, while D and trimming were read from the DNA. Of about 270,000 clones in the sample, 75% to 90% were seen once. V was shortened by 5 bases and J by 7 bases, with 20 bases between the two germline ends. Germline V gene sequence: CDR1 MDHEN, CDR2 SYDVKM. This CDR3 spans 15 amino acids. The rearrangement joins TRBV28 to TRBJ1-2; D possibly corresponds to TRBD1 (6 bases). The clonotype originates from a woman in her seventies with COVID-19, enrolled during active disease. Sequenced material: peripheral blood. CDR3 sequence (DNA): TGTGCCAGCAGTCCCACCCGGGACAAACACGGTGGCTACACCTTC. This codes for CASSPTRDKHGGYTF.